Each of the 21 T cell receptor beta chains below was sequenced from the same sample in a study of follicular helper T cells after annual influenza vaccination. The time point is: 2015-2016 season, pre-vaccination. Generated by immunoSEQ multiplex PCR, the TCRdb table keeps only in-frame clones and is missing some. The profile shows more than 7,500 clones, about 90% of them singletons. The sample consisted of CXCR5+ CD38- circulating T follicular helper cells from blood, taken on the day of influenza vaccination. Subset reported: circulating Tfh, non-naive CD4+CXCR5+PD-1+ (ICOS+CD38+ or ICOS-CD38-). The origin of the receptors is an adult who received the influenza vaccine.

This chain connects TRBV30 to TRBJ2-3; tentatively, D is TRBD2 (5 bases). Trimming left V 5 bases short and J 8 bases short, with 17 bases between. This CDR3 has 13 amino acids. Per the germline V gene, CDR1 is GTSNPN and CDR2 is SVGIG (reference sequence). CDR3 in DNA: TGTGCCTGGGTCCGTCCCGAGGGAGTTACGCAGTATTTT. Amino acid sequence: CAWVRPEGVTQYF.

This chain connects TRBV11-3 to TRBJ2-3; D not certain. Germline lookup yields CDR1 SGHNT and CDR2 YENEEA. V lost 1 base and J lost 6, with 11 bases in between. The CDR3 is 14 residues long. DNA of the CDR3: TGTGCCAGCAGCTTAGGGGGTGATGCGGATACGCAGTATTTT. Protein sequence: CASSLGGDADTQYF.

This clone came up once. This sequence joins TRBV7-6 and TRBJ1-4; tentative D call: TRBD1 (5 bases). Trimming pared 3 bases from V and 6 bases from J, leaving 11 bases between. The CDR3 length is 14 residues. Per the germline V gene, CDR1 is SGHVS and CDR2 is FNYEAQ. Here the CDR3 DNA reads TGTGCCAGCAGCTTGGGGGGAGACTATGAAAAACTGTTTTTT. Translation: CASSLGGDYEKLFF.

The chain couples TRBV4-3 to TRBJ1-6; D is unclear. V was pared by 0 bases and J by 7 bases, with 10 bases between. Germline V gives CDR1 LGHNA, CDR2 YSLEER. This CDR3 is 15 amino acids long. This CDR3 reads CASSQDVSKNSPLHF. The DNA of the CDR3 is TGCGCCAGCAGCCAAGATGTCAGCAAAAATTCACCCCTCCACTTT.

The rearrangement joins TRBV18 to TRBJ1-6; D not resolved. V lost 2 bases to trimming and J lost 8 bases, with 10 bases between them. CDR3 length equals 14 residues. Germline CDR1 KGHSH, CDR2 LQKENI. CDR3 sequence: CASSPASSDSPLHF. The DNA of the CDR3 is TGTGCCAGCTCACCAGCGTCTTCGGATTCACCCCTCCACTTT. The full variable domain, with the rest looked up from reference TRBV18 and TRBJ1-6, is NAGVMQNPRHLVRRRGQEARLRCSPMKGHSHVYWYRQLPEEGLKFMVYLQKENIIDESGMPKERFSAEFPKEGPSILRIQQVVRGDSAAYFCASSPASSDSPLHFGNGTRLTVT.

This chain joins TRBV18 and TRBJ1-1; 9 positions match TRBD1. Looked up from germline, CDR1 is KGHSH and CDR2 is LQKENI. The length of the CDR3 is 16 residues. The V gene end was trimmed by 3 bases and the J gene end by 6 bases; junction bases not matched to a gene: 11. The CDR3 sequence: CASSPPGTGITSEAFF. The CDR3 DNA reads TGTGCCAGCTCACCCCCCGGGACAGGGATTACATCTGAAGCTTTCTTT.

The J gene is TRBJ2-3, the V gene TRBV7-2; D gene ambiguous. CDR1 SGHTA and CDR2 FQGNSA come from the germline V gene. The CDR3 covers 14 residues. The ends were cut back, 1 base at V and 2 bases at J, with 7 bases in the middle. The CDR3 loop is CASSLEGYTDTQYF. The CDR3 bases are TGTGCCAGCAGCTTAGAAGGGTACACAGATACGCAGTATTTT.

This clone showed up just once. The chain is built from TRBV15 and TRBJ2-3; D is possibly TRBD2 (6 bases). V shed 9 bases and J shed 0 bases, with 16 bases lying between them. CDR3 length: 15 residues. Germline loops: CDR1 LNHNV, CDR2 YYDKDF (reference sequence). The CDR3 DNA sequence: TGTGCCACTGCGGGGCGGGGATCTAGCACAGATACGCAGTATTTT. Protein sequence: CATAGRGSSTDTQYF.

The chain is built from TRBV6-1 and TRBJ1-1; weak D call: TRBD1 (6 bases). Between the trimmed V and J ends, which lost 5 bases and 2 bases, there was a span of 9 bases. The CDR3 length is 13 residues. The V gene's germline CDR1 is MNHNS and CDR2 SASEGT. The CDR3 DNA sequence: TGTGCCAGCAGTAAACAGGGAAACACTGAAGCTTTCTTT. Translation: CASSKQGNTEAFF.

This clone was seen a single time. V is TRBV5-4 and J is TRBJ2-1, with 9 bases fitting TRBD2. The CDR3 is 16 amino acids. The V segment lost 4 bases and the J segment 5 bases; nucleotides outside the gene matches: 10. Per the germline V gene, CDR1 is SGHNT and CDR2 is YYREEE (reference sequence). The CDR3 here is CASSRQSGGRNNEQFF. The CDR3 DNA reads as TGTGCCAGCAGCAGGCAAAGCGGGGGGCGAAACAATGAGCAGTTCTTC.

The chain recombines TRBV10-1 with TRBJ2-1; TRBD2 is a possible D gene (7 bases). Trimming removed 0 bases from V and 10 bases from J, with 16 bases in between. From germline, CDR1 is WNHNN and CDR2 SYGVQD (reference sequence). This CDR3 contains 15 residues. CDR3 sequence (DNA): TGCGCCAGCAGTGAGTCTGAGGGGGGGCCTAGGGAGCAGTTCTTC. Translation gives CASSESEGGPREQFF.

This chain joins TRBV6-1 and TRBJ1-2; D unresolved. V lost 8 bases, J lost 5 bases, and 21 bases lay in between. CDR3 length: 15 amino acids. Germline CDR1 reads MNHNS; CDR2 reads SASEGT. The CDR3 loop reads CASVLGPTQTYGYTF. As DNA, the CDR3 is TGTGCCAGCGTCCTTGGGCCCACACAGACATATGGCTACACCTTC.

In this sample, this clone turned up once. This chain connects TRBV4-1 to TRBJ1-2; D ambiguous. CDR1 is MGHRA and CDR2 is YSYEKL in the germline V gene. V was clipped by 0 bases and J by 0 bases, with 14 bases between them. There are 17 residues in the CDR3. This CDR3 reads CASSQDRWAGANYGYTF. The CDR3 DNA sequence: TGCGCCAGCAGCCAAGATAGGTGGGCCGGAGCTAACTATGGCTACACCTTC.

The rearrangement joins TRBV19 to TRBJ1-4; 7 nucleotides match TRBD1. V dropped 5 bases and J dropped 6; count of bases not matched to a gene: 9. The CDR3 loop spans 15 amino acids. From germline, CDR1 is LNHDA and CDR2 SQIVND (reference sequence). CDR3 DNA: TGTGCCAGTAGTGGGACAGACTTACATGATGAAAAACTGTTTTTT. Protein sequence: CASSGTDLHDEKLFF.

V gene TRBV19 combines with J gene TRBJ2-7; possibly TRBD1 for D (6 bases). Germline-derived CDR1 and CDR2 are LNHDA and SQIVND (reference sequence). V was clipped by 3 bases and J by 4 bases, with 10 bases between them. This CDR3 is 13 amino acids long. The CDR3 is CASSIPGHYEQYF. DNA for the CDR3: TGTGCCAGTAGTATTCCGGGACATTACGAGCAGTACTTC.

This clone was seen only once. The chain employs TRBV5-1 and TRBJ2-7; 7 bases align to TRBD2. The CDR3 spans 15 residues. Germline V CDR1 and CDR2: SGHRS, YFSETQ. The junction had 3 bases not matched to a gene; V was cut back by 0 bases and J by 0 bases. The CDR3 DNA sequence: TGCGCCAGCAGCTTGGTGGGCGGGGGCTCCTACGAGCAGTACTTC. Amino acid sequence: CASSLVGGGSYEQYF.

The chain links TRBV28 to TRBJ2-2; D is uncertain. Germline V gene lookup returns CDR1 MDHEN and CDR2 SYDVKM. V lost 3 bases to trimming and J lost 1 base, with 12 bases between them. The CDR3 is 16 residues long. CDR3 sequence reads: CASSFSQAVNTGELFF. The CDR3, as DNA: TGTGCCAGCAGTTTCTCGCAGGCGGTGAACACCGGGGAGCTGTTTTTT.

The chain is built from TRBV6-5 and TRBJ1-5, with D unresolved. Germline values: CDR1 MNHEY, CDR2 SVGAGI. The germline V and J ends were trimmed by 5 bases and 3 bases, with 8 bases remaining between them. This CDR3 comprises 13 residues. The CDR3 loop is CASSEGLNQPQHF. DNA for the CDR3: TGTGCCAGCAGTGAGGGCCTCAATCAGCCCCAGCATTTT.

The chain uses TRBV2 and TRBJ2-7; either TRBD1 or TRBD2 may fit D (5 bases each). Germline V gene sequence: CDR1 SNHLY, CDR2 FYNNEI. The CDR3 has 15 amino acids. V was clipped by 8 bases and J by 1 base, with 18 bases between them. CDR3 sequence (DNA): TGTGCCAGCCATAAGACCGCAGGGAGTTCCTACGAGCAGTACTTC. The encoded protein is CASHKTAGSSYEQYF.

The chain uses TRBV28 and TRBJ1-1; D unresolved. The CDR3 runs to 15 residues. CDR1 is MDHEN, CDR2 SYDVKM, per germline. Between the trimmed V and J ends, which lost 2 bases and 6 bases, there was a span of 16 bases. CDR3: CASSLPIGEGSEAFF. The CDR3 DNA reads as TGTGCCAGCAGTTTACCGATCGGGGAAGGGTCTGAAGCTTTCTTT.

This clone appeared a single time. The chain uses TRBV7-2 and TRBJ1-4; 7 bases are shared with TRBD1. J gave up 7 bases and V 2 bases, and 4 bases lay outside the gene matches. The germline gives CDR1 SGHTA, CDR2 FQGNSA. The CDR3 runs to 14 residues. The CDR3 loop is CASSLRGPGEKLFF. CDR3 coding DNA: TGTGCCAGCAGCTTAAGGGGGCCTGGTGAAAAACTGTTTTTT.